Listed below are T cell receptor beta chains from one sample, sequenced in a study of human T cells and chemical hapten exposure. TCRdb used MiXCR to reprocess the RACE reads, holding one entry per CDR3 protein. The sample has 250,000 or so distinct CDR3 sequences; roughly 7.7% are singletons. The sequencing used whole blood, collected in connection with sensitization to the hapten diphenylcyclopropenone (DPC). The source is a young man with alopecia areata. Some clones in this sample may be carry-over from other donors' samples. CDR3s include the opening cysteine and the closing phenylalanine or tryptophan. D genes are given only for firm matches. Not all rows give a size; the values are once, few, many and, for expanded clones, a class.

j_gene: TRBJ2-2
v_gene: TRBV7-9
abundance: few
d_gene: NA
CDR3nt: TGTGCCAGCAGCTTTTTAAGCACCGGGGAGCTGTTTTTT
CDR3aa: CASSFLSTGELFF

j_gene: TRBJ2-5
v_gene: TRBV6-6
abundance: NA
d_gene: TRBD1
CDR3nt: TGTGCCAGCAGTCCGGGACAGGGAGGAGAGACCCAGTACTTC
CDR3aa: CASSPGQGGETQYF

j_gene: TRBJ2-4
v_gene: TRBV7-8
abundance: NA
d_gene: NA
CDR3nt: TGTGCCAGCAGCTTATTTTGGGGAACCAAAAACATTCAGTACTTC
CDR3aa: CASSLFWGTKNIQYF

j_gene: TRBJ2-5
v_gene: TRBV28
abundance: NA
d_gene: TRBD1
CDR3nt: TGTGCCAGCAGTTTAGTCAGGGGGCTTGAGACCCAGTACTTC
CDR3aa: CASSLVRGLETQYF

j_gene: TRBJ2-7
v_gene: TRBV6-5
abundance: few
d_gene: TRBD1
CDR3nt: TGTGCCAGCAGCGATACGACAGGGCCCACCTACGAGCAGTACTTC
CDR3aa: CASSDTTGPTYEQYF

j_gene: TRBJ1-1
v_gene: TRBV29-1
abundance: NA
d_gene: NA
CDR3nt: TGCAGCGTCGCCTCCAGACGGTCGAACACTGAAGCTTTCTTT
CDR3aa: CSVASRRSNTEAFF

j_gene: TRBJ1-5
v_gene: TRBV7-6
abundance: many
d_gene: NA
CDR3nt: TGTGCCAGCAGCCGGACAGTCAATCAGCCCCAGCATTTT
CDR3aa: CASSRTVNQPQHF

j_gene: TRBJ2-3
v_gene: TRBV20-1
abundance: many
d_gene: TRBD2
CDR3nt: TGCAGTGCCCTCTCCGGACTAGCGGGGGGTACAGATACGCAGTATTTT
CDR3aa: CSALSGLAGGTDTQYF

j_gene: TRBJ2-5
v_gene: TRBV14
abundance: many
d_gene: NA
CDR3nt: TGTGCCAGCAGCCATAGTCGATGGGGAGAGACCCAGTACTTC
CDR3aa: CASSHSRWGETQYF

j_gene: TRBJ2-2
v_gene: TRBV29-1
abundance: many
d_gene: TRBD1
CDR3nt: TGCAGCGTTGAACGGGACAGGGGGTCCGGGGAGCTGTTTTTT
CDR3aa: CSVERDRGSGELFF

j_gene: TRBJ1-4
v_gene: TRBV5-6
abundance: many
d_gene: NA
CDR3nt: TGTGCCAGCAGCTTGGATTGGAAGGGTGAAAAACTGTTTTTT
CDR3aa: CASSLDWKGEKLFF

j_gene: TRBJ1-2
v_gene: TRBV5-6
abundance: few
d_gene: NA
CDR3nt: TGTGCCAGCAGCTTACACAATTCTAACTATGGCTACACCTTC
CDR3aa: CASSLHNSNYGYTF

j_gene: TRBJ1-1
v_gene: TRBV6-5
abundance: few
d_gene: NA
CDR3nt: TGTGCCAGCAGTTACCCGGGCAGGGGGAACACTGAAGCTTTCTTT
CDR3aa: CASSYPGRGNTEAFF

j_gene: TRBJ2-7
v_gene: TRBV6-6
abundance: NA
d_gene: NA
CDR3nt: TGTGCCAGCAGTTACTCGAAGAGCTACGAGCAGTACTTC
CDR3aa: CASSYSKSYEQYF

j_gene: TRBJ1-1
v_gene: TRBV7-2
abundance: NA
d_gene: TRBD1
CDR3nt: TGTGCCAGCAGCTTAATGGGACAGGGAGTCTCTGAAGCTTTCTTT
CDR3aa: CASSLMGQGVSEAFF

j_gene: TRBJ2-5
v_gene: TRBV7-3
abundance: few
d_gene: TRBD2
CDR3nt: TGTGCCAGCAGCCGAGCGGGGACGAGGGCATCAGAGACCCAGTACTTC
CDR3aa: CASSRAGTRASETQYF

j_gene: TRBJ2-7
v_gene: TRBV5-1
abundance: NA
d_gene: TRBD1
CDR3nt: TGCGCCAGCCGAGCCGGGACAGCGCTCTACGAGCAGTACTTC
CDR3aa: CASRAGTALYEQYF

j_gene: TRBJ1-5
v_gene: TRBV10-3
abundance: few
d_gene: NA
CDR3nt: TGTGCCATCAGTGAACGACAGCTCGATCAGCCCCAGCATTTT
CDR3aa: CAISERQLDQPQHF

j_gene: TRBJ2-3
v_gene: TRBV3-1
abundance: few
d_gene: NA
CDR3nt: TGTGCCAGCGGTCTCTCGGGCGGCCGGGATACGCAGTATTTT
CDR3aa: CASGLSGGRDTQYF

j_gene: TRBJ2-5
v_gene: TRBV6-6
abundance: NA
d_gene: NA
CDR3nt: TGTGCCAGCTGTTACGAGTTCGGGGAGACCCAGTACTTC
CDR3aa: CASCYEFGETQYF

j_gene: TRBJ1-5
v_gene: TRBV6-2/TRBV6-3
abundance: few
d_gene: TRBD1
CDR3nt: TGTGCCAGCAGGAAGGACAGGAATAGCAATCAGCCCCAGCATTTT
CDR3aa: CASRKDRNSNQPQHF

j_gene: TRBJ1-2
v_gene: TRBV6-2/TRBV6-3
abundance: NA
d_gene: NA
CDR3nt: TGTGCCAGCAGTTCCCAGAAAGTGCGCTACACCTTC
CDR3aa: CASSSQKVRYTF

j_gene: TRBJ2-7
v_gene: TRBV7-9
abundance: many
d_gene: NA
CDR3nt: TGTGCCAGCAGCTTAGTAAACAGACCCTACGAGCAGTACTTC
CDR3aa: CASSLVNRPYEQYF

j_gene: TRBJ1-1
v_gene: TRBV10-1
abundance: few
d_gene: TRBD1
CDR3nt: TGCGCCAGCAGTAAACAGGGGGCGGGTGAAGCTTTCTTT
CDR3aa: CASSKQGAGEAFF

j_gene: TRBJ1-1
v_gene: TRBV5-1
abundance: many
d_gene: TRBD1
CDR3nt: TGCGCCAGCAGCCCCAGACAGGGTCTGAACACTGAAGCTTTCTTT
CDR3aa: CASSPRQGLNTEAFF

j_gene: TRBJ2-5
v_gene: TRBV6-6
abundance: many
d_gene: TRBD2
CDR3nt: TGTGCCAGCAACCTAGCGGGATTCCAAGAGACCCAGTACTTC
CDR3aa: CASNLAGFQETQYF

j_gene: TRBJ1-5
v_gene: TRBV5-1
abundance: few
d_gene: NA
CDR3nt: TGCGCCAGCAGCTTGGAAACAGGTTCGGGGCCCCAGCATTTT
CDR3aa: CASSLETGSGPQHF

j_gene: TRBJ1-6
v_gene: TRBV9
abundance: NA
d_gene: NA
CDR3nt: TGTGCCAGCAGCGTCAGGTATAATAATTCACCCCTCCACTTT
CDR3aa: CASSVRYNNSPLHF

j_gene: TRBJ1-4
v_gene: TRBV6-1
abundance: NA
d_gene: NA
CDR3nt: TGTGCCAGCAGTATCATAACCGGGGAAGAAAAACTGTTTTTT
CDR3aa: CASSIITGEEKLFF

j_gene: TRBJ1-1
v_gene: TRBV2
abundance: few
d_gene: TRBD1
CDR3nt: TGTGCCAGCCTTAGGACAGGGGCGGACACTGAAGCTTTCTTT
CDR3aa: CASLRTGADTEAFF

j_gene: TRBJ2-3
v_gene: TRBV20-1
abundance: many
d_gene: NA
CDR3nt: TGCAGTGCTAATTCAGGGATGGATACGCAGTATTTT
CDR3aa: CSANSGMDTQYF

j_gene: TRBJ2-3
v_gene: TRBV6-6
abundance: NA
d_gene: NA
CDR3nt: TGTGCCAGCAGTTACGAAAGAGATACGCAGTATTTT
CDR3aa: CASSYERDTQYF

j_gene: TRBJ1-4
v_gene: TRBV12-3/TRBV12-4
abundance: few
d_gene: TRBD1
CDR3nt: TGTGCCAGCAAGGAGAGGGACAGCCTTAATGAAAAACTGTTTTTT
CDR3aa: CASKERDSLNEKLFF

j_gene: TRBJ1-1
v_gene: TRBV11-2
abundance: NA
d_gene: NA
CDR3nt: TGTGCCAGCAGCTCCGGTGTGGCAGGGTGGATGAACACTGAAGCTTTCTTT
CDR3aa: CASSSGVAGWMNTEAFF

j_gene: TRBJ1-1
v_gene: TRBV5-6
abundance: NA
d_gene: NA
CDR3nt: TGTGCCAGCAGCTTGTCTGGGGACACTGAAGCTTTCTTT
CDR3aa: CASSLSGDTEAFF

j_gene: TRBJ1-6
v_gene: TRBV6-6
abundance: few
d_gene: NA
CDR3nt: TGTGCCAGCAGTTCTGGGAACTATAATTCACCCCTCCACTTT
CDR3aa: CASSSGNYNSPLHF

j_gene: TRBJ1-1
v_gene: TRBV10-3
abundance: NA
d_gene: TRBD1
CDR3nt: TGTGCCATCAGCGCGGACAGGGCGGCTTTCTTT
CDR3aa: CAISADRAAFF

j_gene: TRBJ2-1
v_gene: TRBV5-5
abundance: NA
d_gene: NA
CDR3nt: TGTGCCAGCAGCGGGCGTCAGGGTTCCTACAATGAGCAGTTCTTC
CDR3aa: CASSGRQGSYNEQFF

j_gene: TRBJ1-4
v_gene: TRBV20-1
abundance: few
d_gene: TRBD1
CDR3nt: TGCAGTGCTACCACAGGGGAGAATGAAAAACTGTTTTTT
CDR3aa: CSATTGENEKLFF

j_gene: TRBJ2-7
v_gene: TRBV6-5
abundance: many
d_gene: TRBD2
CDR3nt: TGTGCCAGCAGTTACGGGGCGGGGGGTGCCACCTACGAGCAGTACTTC
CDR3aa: CASSYGAGGATYEQYF

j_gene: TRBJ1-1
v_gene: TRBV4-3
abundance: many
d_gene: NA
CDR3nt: TGCGCCAGCAGCCAAGAGAGGGACGGCGAAGCTTTCTTT
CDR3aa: CASSQERDGEAFF

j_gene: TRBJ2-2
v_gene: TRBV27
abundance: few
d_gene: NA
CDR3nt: TGTGCCAGCAGTTTTCGGGGAACCGGGGAGCTGTTTTTT
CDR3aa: CASSFRGTGELFF

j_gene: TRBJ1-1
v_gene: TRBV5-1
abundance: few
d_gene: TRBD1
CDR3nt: TGCGCCAGCAGCTACGGGACAGGGGGCTCGTACACTGAAGCTTTCTTT
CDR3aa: CASSYGTGGSYTEAFF

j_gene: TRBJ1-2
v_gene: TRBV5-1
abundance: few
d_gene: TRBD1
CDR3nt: TGCGCCAGCAGCTCAATTGGGACAGGGAACTATGGCTACACCTTC
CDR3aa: CASSSIGTGNYGYTF

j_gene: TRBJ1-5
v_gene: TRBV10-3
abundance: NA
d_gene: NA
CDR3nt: TGTGCCATCAGTGAAGGGCGGCAGGGATTGAGGGCTAATCAGCCCCAGCATTTT
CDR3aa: CAISEGRQGLRANQPQHF

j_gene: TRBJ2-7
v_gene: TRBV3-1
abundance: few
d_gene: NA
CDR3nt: TGTGCCAGCAGCCTGGGGTCAAGCCCTAACGAGCAGTACTTC
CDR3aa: CASSLGSSPNEQYF

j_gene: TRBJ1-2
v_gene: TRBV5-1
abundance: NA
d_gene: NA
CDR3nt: TGCGCCAGCACCCCTACAGGGACGACCCGCTATGGCTACACCTTC
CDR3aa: CASTPTGTTRYGYTF

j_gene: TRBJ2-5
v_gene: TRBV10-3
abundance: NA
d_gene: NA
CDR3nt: TGTGCCATCAGTGGCCTGATAGGGTCCCAAGAGACCCAGTACTTC
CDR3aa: CAISGLIGSQETQYF

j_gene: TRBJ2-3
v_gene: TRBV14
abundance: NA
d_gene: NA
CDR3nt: TGTGCCAGCAGCCAAGATCTGGACACAGATACGCAGTATTTT
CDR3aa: CASSQDLDTDTQYF

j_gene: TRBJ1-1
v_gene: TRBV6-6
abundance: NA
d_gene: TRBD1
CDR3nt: TGTGCCAGCAGTTGGGGACAGGAGGGGACTGAAGCTTTCTTT
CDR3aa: CASSWGQEGTEAFF

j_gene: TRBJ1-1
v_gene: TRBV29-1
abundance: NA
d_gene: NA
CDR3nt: TGCAGCGTGGCCAGGGACGCGGGCACTGAAGCTTTCTTT
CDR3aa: CSVARDAGTEAFF

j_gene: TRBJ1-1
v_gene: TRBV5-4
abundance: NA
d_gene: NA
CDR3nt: TGTGCCAGCAGCTTGGTGGGGGTCACTGAAGCTTTCTTT
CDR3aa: CASSLVGVTEAFF